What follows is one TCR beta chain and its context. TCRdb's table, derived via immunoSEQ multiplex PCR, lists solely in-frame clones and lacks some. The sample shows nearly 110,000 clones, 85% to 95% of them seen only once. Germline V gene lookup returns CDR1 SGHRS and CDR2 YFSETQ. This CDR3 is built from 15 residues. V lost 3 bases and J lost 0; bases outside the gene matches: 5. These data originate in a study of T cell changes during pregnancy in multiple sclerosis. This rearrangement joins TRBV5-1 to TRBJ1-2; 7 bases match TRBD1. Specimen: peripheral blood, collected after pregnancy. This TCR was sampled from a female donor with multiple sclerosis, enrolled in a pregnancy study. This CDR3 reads CASSSRQGPNYGYTF. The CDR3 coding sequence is TGCGCCAGCAGCTCCCGACAGGGACCTAACTATGGCTACACCTTC.